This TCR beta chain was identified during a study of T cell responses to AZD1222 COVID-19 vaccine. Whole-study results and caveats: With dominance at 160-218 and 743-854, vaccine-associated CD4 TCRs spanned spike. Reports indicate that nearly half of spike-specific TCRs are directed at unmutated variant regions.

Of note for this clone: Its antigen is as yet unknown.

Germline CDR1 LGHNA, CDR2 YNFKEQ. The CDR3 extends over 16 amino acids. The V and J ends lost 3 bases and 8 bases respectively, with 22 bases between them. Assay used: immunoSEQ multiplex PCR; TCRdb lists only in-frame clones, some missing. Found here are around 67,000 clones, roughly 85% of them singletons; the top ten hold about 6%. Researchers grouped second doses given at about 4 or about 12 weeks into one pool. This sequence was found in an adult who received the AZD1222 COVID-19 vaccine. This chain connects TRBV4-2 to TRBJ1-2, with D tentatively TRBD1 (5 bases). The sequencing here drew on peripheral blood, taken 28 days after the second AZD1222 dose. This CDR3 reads CASSQIGVQGSGGYTF. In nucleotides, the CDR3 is TGTGCCAGCAGCCAGATTGGAGTCCAGGGATCGGGAGGCTACACCTTC.